The entry below gives a single T cell receptor (beta chain) sequence along with its context. Its specificity is unknown. Donor pairs, three in total, had unstimulated naive, memory, effector memory and TEMRA subsets sequenced. The data were taken from a study of siplizumab effects on memory and regulatory T cells. Whole-study results and caveats: Tregs that proliferated in siplizumab cultures did not have their suppressive function confirmed. Versus approximately 29% in controls, the mappable alloreactive CD4+ clones averaged about 69% Treg-derived with siplizumab.

Libraries were prepared by immunoSEQ multiplex PCR; TCRdb keeps only in-frame clonotypes and omits some of them. The sample lists 26,000 or so clones; roughly 88% were seen once. Specimen: memory CD4+ T cells sorted from blood. This TCR came from a human donor in good health.

The CDR3 reads CSGISGNSYEQYF. The CDR3 DNA follows: TGCAGCGGTATTTCAGGAAACTCCTACGAGCAGTACTTC. The chain has TRBV29-1 and TRBJ2-7; D not certain. The CDR3 has 13 amino acids. CDR1 and CDR2 (germline): SQVTM, ANQGSEA. The V gene lost 7 bases and the J gene lost 0 bases, with 13 bases spanning the gap.